This T cell receptor beta chain originates from a study of molecular identifiers for immune sequencing clone quantification. Notes on the study in general: In naive cells, clones above 20 RNA copies held under 1% of molecules, whereas in effector cells they held over 99%. Highly expanded clones may be undercounted when identical TCR molecules share barcodes.

Many counts were recorded for this clonotype. Antigen: not known. The bulk TCR libraries were made with methods described before and with listed TCR primers. TCRdb itself ran the PCR reads through MiXCR, one entry per CDR3 protein. The sample yields roughly 55,000 distinct CDR3 sequences, roughly a third seen once. Sequenced: naive CD8+ T cells from blood, with Jurkat cell RNA spiked in. Subset indicated: FACS-sorted CD8+CD4-CCR7+CD45RA+ naive T cells. The clonotype comes from a human donor in good health. Some libraries in this study had Jurkat cell RNA spiked in.

The CDR3 is CASSKGTAEAFF. CDR3 coding DNA: TGTGCCAGCAGTAAGGGGACGGCTGAAGCTTTCTTT. The chain couples TRBV13 to TRBJ1-1; the D gene is possibly TRBD1 (5 bases). V was pared by 6 bases and J by 6 bases, with 11 bases between. The CDR3 totals 12 residues. Germline V gene data show CDR1 as PRHDT and CDR2 as FYEKMQ (reference sequence). The full variable domain, in which reference TRBV13 and TRBJ1-1 provide the parts outside the CDR3, is AAGVIQSPRHLIKEKRETATLKCYPIPRHDTVYWYQQGPGQDPQFLISFYEKMQSDKGSIPDRFSAQQFSDYHSELNMSSLELGDSALYFCASSKGTAEAFFGQGTRLTVV.